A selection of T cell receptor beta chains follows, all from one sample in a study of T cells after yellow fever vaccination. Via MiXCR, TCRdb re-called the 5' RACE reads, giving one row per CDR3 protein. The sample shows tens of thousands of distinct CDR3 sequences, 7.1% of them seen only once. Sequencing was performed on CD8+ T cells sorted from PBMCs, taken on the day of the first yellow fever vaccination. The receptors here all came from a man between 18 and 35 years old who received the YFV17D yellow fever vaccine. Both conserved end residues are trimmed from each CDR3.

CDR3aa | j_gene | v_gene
ASSQDYLGGYTQY | TRBJ2-3 | TRBV3-1
SATWDRGASEQY | TRBJ2-7 | TRBV20-1
ASSYPSGTEAF | TRBJ1-1 | TRBV6-5
ASSLTMGLAGEGMGDEQF | TRBJ2-1 | TRBV7-3
ASSDTPGGRNQPQH | TRBJ1-5 | TRBV6-1
ASSSRDRVYEQY | TRBJ2-7 | TRBV19
ASSQDPRRMNTEAF | TRBJ1-1 | TRBV4-1
ASSGTGGRLSYNEQF | TRBJ2-1 | TRBV9
ASSLGRTGYQPQH | TRBJ1-5 | TRBV7-2
AIRGDGSNQPQH | TRBJ1-5 | TRBV10-3
ASSWIRVQPSGNTIY | TRBJ1-3 | TRBV6-5
SVATAGGYEQY | TRBJ2-7 | TRBV29-1
ASSSPNVETQY | TRBJ2-5 | TRBV7-9
SAPIGGSYNEQF | TRBJ2-1 | TRBV29-1
ASSDRELPTGELF | TRBJ2-2 | TRBV11-3
ATSPLRSGTYEQY | TRBJ2-7 | TRBV15
ASSFLAGGRDEQF | TRBJ2-1 | TRBV7-8
ASSQDRGLDEQY | TRBJ2-7 | TRBV7-9
ASTTSGANVLT | TRBJ2-6 | TRBV12-3/TRBV12-4
ASSLQDSPLH | TRBJ1-6 | TRBV7-8
ASSYSYRD | TRBJ1-6 | TRBV6-5
ASSLDALGTDTYNEQF | TRBJ2-1 | TRBV11-2
ASSQGTSGGSDTQY | TRBJ2-3 | TRBV4-2
ASSQDRLAITSDTQY | TRBJ2-3 | TRBV7-9
ASSYGGGSGADTQY | TRBJ2-3 | TRBV6-5
ASRRLGESGDGEAF | TRBJ1-1 | TRBV21-1
ASMGTSGGPQETQY | TRBJ2-5 | TRBV5-4
ASSLKGNSYEQY | TRBJ2-7 | TRBV27
ASSQGTGSNEKLF | TRBJ1-4 | TRBV4-2
ASSPWTPRLVTGELF | TRBJ2-2 | TRBV7-2
ASSPTTGRENNEQF | TRBJ2-1 | TRBV11-2
ASSQDITLNTGELF | TRBJ2-2 | TRBV4-3
ASSSGGTGWNTDTQY | TRBJ2-3 | TRBV7-9
ASSSGLAGAYNEQF | TRBJ2-1 | TRBV5-4
ASSTTGTGNTEAF | TRBJ1-1 | TRBV9
ASSHDGLPSEHSGNTIY | TRBJ1-3 | TRBV4-2
ASSEYRQLNNEQF | TRBJ2-1 | TRBV2
ASSPQGGPDTQY | TRBJ2-3 | TRBV6-4
ASTGGRTTNEKLF | TRBJ1-4 | TRBV2